This TCR beta chain was sequenced in a study of blood T cells in healthy people across ages. Overall study results and limits: Greater diversity and more naive CD4+ cells were seen in long-lived donors than in aged donors.

Roughly 10 milliliters was the volume of peripheral blood drawn from each donor. This clonotype occurred a few times. Its antigen is unknown. Combining a sample-barcoded 5' primer with a J-beta primer mix, a second PCR ran for roughly 7 to 12 cycles. Each cDNA was tagged by a template-switch adaptor containing 12 random nucleotides. Every sample returned 3 million or more CDR3-containing paired-end reads. TCRdb used MiXCR to reprocess the 5' RACE reads, holding one entry per CDR3 protein. The sample has fewer than 950,000 distinct CDR3 sequences, roughly 40% seen once. Per germline, CDR1 LGHNA and CDR2 YNFKEQ. The CDR3 loop spans 13 amino acids. V lost 0 bases and J 6 bases, leaving 6 bases between the germline ends.

Input material: blood. The chain has TRBV4-2 and TRBJ1-5; no clear D. The clonotype was recovered from a man between 18 and 29 years old in good health. CDR3: CASSQDRVQPQHF. CDR3 nucleotide sequence: TGTGCCAGCAGCCAAGATCGCGTTCAGCCCCAGCATTTT.